This record concerns one T cell receptor beta chain sequence. Ages ranged from roughly 18 to 100 years, with residence in 24 US areas. Participant-given clinical history determined each cohort assignment. Sequencing used immunoSEQ multiplex PCR; TCRdb keeps in-frame clones, though not all of them. This table has roughly 180,000 clones, 80% appearing once. The data derive from a study of blood T cell repertoires in COVID-19. In the study overall: The analysed material was cDNA or gDNA that came from T cells, B-cell-depleted T cells, or PBMCs.

There are 13 residues in the CDR3. Trimming cost V 3 bases and J 6 bases, with 11 bases left between them. The sequenced material came from PBMCs or T cells enriched from blood (not recorded which). The J gene is TRBJ1-2, the V gene TRBV12-3 or TRBV12-4; D is uncertain. The source of this sequence is a man between 60 and 75 years old who had been exposed to COVID-19. CDR3 sequence: CASSFVPRDGYTF. The DNA for the CDR3 is TGTGCCAGCAGTTTCGTCCCGCGGGATGGCTACACCTTC.